The rows below give T cell receptor beta chains drawn from one sample of a study of cytomegalovirus exposure and HLA in healthy donors. TCRdb's table, derived via immunoSEQ multiplex PCR, lists solely in-frame clones and lacks some. Seen here are 150,000 to 200,000 clones, 76% observed once, and the top ten hold 0.7% to 0.8%. Sample: PBMCs. Receptors were obtained from a female donor in good health and CMV-seronegative. The CDR3 runs from the conserved cysteine through the conserved F or W. A D gene is named only where the DNA matches it firmly. Clone size is given for some rows only: seen once, a few or many times, or a class if the clone is expanded.

j_gene,v_gene,d_gene,abundance,CDR3nt,CDR3aa
TRBJ2-3,TRBV5-1,.,.,TGCGCCAGCAGCACAGCGGCCTCTCCGGGTACGCAGTATTTT,CASSTAASPGTQYF
TRBJ1-2,TRBV4-1,.,.,TGCGCCAGCAGCCCTACGAGGGAATATGAAGGCTACACCTTC,CASSPTREYEGYTF
TRBJ2-7,TRBV7-9,.,.,TGTGCCAGCAGCTTAGGAGGGTCGTCTAGGGTATACGAGCAGTACTTC,CASSLGGSSRVYEQYF
TRBJ2-1,TRBV9,.,.,TGTGCCAGCAGCGGACCCCACCCAGGAAGTTTCTTC,CASSGPHPGSFF
TRBJ1-2,TRBV15,.,.,TGTGCCACCAGCAGAGTCCCTAGACGGCCGTTCTATGGCTACACCTTC,CATSRVPRRPFYGYTF
TRBJ2-6,TRBV25-1,.,few,TGTGCCAGCATACACAGCTCTGGGGCCAACGGCCTGACTTTC,CASIHSSGANGLTF
TRBJ2-7,TRBV5-1,TRBD1,.,TGCGCCAGCAGCTTCTCGGGACAGCAACACGAGCAGTACTTC,CASSFSGQQHEQYF
TRBJ2-1,TRBV6-4,TRBD2,few,TGTGCCAGCAGTGACAGTAGCGGGAGGGATGTGAATGAGCAGTTCTTC,CASSDSSGRDVNEQFF
TRBJ2-5,TRBV7-7,.,.,TGTGCCAGCAGTCGGGGGTGGGGACGCCAAGAGACCCAGTACTTC,CASSRGWGRQETQYF
TRBJ1-2,TRBV7-8,TRBD1,.,TGTGCCAGCAGCTCGGACAGGGTGGACTATGGCTACACCTTC,CASSSDRVDYGYTF
TRBJ1-1,TRBV11-2,.,.,TGTGCCAGCAGCTCGGGGAGGATGAACACTGAAGCTTTCTTT,CASSSGRMNTEAFF
TRBJ2-7,TRBV19,.,few,TGTGCCAGTAGTCTCTCCAGGGGCCACTCCTACGAGCAGTACTTC,CASSLSRGHSYEQYF
TRBJ2-7,TRBV28,TRBD1,few,TGTGCCAGCACCCCGTCGTCTGGGACAGGGGAGAACGAGCAGTACTTC,CASTPSSGTGENEQYF
TRBJ1-1,TRBV5-1,TRBD1,.,TGCGCCAGCAGCTTCAAGGGACAGGGAACCAGTGAAGCTTTCTTT,CASSFKGQGTSEAFF
TRBJ1-6,TRBV5-5,.,.,TGTGCCAGCAGCTTGGTGGTAGAAATTTATTCACCCCTCCACTTT,CASSLVVEIYSPLHF
TRBJ2-7,TRBV7-2,TRBD2,.,TGTGCCAGCAGCCTTATAGCGGGAGCGTCCTACGAGCAGTACTTC,CASSLIAGASYEQYF
TRBJ2-7,TRBV10-3,TRBD2,.,TGTGCCATCAGTGAGTTTGGGGGGGGGTTGGGATACGAGCAGTACTTC,CAISEFGGGLGYEQYF
TRBJ2-5,TRBV5-1,TRBD1,few,TGCGCCAGCATGCCGGAAACAGGGGGGAGAGTGGAGACCCAGTACTTC,CASMPETGGRVETQYF
TRBJ2-1,TRBV6-5,.,.,TGTGCCAGCAGTTACTCTGGCGGTAGTTGGGACAAGCAGTTCTTC,CASSYSGGSWDKQFF
TRBJ2-3,TRBV6-4,.,.,TGTGCCAGCAGTGACGTCGGGACAGATACGCAGTATTTT,CASSDVGTDTQYF
TRBJ2-1,TRBV11-2,.,.,TGTGCCAGCACCCATTTGGGGGGAGACCGACGTGGGTACAATGAGCAGTTCTTC,CASTHLGGDRRGYNEQFF
TRBJ2-1,TRBV4-2,.,.,TGTGCCAGCAGCCAATCCCTGTTAGCCCCCGACAATGAGCAGTTCTTC,CASSQSLLAPDNEQFF
TRBJ1-3,TRBV6-5,.,.,TGTGCCAGCAGGCGCGACAGCGAAGGAAACACCATATATTTT,CASRRDSEGNTIYF
TRBJ2-5,TRBV18,TRBD1,.,TGTGCCAGCTCACAGGGGACAGTCGGGACCCAGTACTTC,CASSQGTVGTQYF
TRBJ2-5,TRBV2,TRBD1,few,TGTGCCAGCAGTCGACAATCCGGGACAGGGAGGGAGACCCAGTACTTC,CASSRQSGTGRETQYF
TRBJ1-4,TRBV5-1,TRBD1,.,TGCGCCAGCAGCCCTCAGGGGGCGGGAGAAAAACTGTTTTTT,CASSPQGAGEKLFF
TRBJ2-7,TRBV7-2,TRBD2,.,TGTGCCAGCAGCCCTCAGGCGGGGGGCACCTACGAGCAGTACTTC,CASSPQAGGTYEQYF
TRBJ2-2,TRBV30,TRBD2,few,TGTGCCTGGAGTCCCCTAGCGGGCAACACCGGGGAGCTGTTTTTT,CAWSPLAGNTGELFF
TRBJ2-3,TRBV27,.,.,TGTGCCAGCAGTTTATCTGTCTGGGGGGCAGATACGCAGTATTTT,CASSLSVWGADTQYF